This T cell receptor (beta chain) comes out of a study of T cell repertoires in cytomegalovirus infection. Background on the study: An indication of both CMV infection and matching HLA type came from public TCR beta signatures. Findings and limits, study-wide: Pooled public TCR beta family frequency picked out CMV carriers with the relevant HLA. CMV-specific TCR beta clonotypes restricted by HLA-C were the ones dominating the ex vivo response.

Many counts were recorded for this clonotype. The antigen is not known. At one boundary the junction diverges from the germline segment, which might be a read error. TCRdb used MiXCR to reprocess the reads, holding one entry per CDR3 protein. The repertoire holds 80,000 to 130,000 distinct CDR3 sequences, with around a quarter as singletons. This CDR3 contains 17 residues. The germline V gene has CDR1 SGHVS and CDR2 FQNEAQ. The source of this sequence is a human donor in good health (CMV status not recorded). Some clones in this sample may be carry-over from other donors' samples. The chain joins TRBV7-8 to TRBJ2-2; 10 nucleotides agree with TRBD2. The sample consisted of CD8+ T cells from PBMCs. The CDR3 region has the DNA TGTGCCAGCAGCCTAGCGGGAGAGGTTGTGCGGACCGGGGAGCTGTTTTTT. Amino acid sequence: CASSLAGEVVRTGELFF. Combining the CDR3 with reference TRBV7-8 and TRBJ2-2 gives the whole variable domain GAGVSQSPRYKVAKRGQDVALRCDPISGHVSLFWYQQALGQGPEFLTYFQNEAQLDKSGLPSDRFFAERPEGSVSTLKIQRTQQEDSAVYLCASSLAGEVVRTGELFFGEGSRLTVL.